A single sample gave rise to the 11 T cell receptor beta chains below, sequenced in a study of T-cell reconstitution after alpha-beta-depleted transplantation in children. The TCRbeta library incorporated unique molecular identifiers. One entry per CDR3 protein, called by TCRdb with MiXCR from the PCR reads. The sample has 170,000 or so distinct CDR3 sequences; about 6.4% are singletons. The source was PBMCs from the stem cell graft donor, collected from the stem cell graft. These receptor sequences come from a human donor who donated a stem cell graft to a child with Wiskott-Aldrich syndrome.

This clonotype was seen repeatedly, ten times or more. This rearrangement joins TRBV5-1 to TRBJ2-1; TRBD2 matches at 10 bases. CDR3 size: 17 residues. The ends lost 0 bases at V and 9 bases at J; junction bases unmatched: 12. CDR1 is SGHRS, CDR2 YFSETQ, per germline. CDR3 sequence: CASSLVTSGNFAGEQFF. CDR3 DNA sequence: TGCGCCAGCAGCTTGGTTACTAGCGGGAACTTCGCTGGTGAGCAGTTCTTC.

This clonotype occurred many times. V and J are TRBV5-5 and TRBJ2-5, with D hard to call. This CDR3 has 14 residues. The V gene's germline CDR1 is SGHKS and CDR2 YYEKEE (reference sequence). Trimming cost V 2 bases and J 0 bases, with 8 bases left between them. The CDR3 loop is CASSLGSDQETQYF. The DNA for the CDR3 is TGTGCCAGCAGCTTAGGCAGCGACCAAGAGACCCAGTACTTC.

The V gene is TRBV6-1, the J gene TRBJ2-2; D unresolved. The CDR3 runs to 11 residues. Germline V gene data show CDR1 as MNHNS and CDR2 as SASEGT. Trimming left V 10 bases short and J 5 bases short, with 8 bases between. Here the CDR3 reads CATTRTGELFF. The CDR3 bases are TGTGCCACCACGAGGACCGGGGAGCTGTTTTTT.

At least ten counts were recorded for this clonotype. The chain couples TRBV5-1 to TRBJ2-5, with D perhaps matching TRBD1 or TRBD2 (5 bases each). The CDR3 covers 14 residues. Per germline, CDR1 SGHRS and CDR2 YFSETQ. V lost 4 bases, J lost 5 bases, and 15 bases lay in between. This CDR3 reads CASSRDAVGETQYF. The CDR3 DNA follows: TGCGCCAGCAGCCGGGACGCTGTCGGGGAGACCCAGTACTTC.

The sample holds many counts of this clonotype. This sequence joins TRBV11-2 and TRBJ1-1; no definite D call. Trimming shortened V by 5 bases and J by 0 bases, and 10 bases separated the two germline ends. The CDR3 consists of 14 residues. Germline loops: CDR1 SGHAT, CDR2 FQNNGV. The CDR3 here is CASSPHLMNTEAFF. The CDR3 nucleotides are TGTGCCAGCAGCCCCCATCTCATGAACACTGAAGCTTTCTTT.

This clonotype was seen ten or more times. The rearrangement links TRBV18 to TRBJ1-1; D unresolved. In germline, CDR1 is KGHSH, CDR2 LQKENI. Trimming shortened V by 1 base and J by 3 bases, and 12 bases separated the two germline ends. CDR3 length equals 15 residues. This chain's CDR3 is CASSPRAMGDTEAFF. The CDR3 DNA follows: TGTGCCAGCTCACCACGAGCCATGGGTGACACTGAAGCTTTCTTT.

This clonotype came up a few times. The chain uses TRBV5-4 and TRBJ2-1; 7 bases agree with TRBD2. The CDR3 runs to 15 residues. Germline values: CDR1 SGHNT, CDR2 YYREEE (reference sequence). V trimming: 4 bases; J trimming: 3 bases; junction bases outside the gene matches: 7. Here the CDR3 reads CASSLGGEGYNEQFF. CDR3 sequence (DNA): TGTGCCAGCAGCCTCGGAGGGGAGGGCTACAATGAGCAGTTCTTC.

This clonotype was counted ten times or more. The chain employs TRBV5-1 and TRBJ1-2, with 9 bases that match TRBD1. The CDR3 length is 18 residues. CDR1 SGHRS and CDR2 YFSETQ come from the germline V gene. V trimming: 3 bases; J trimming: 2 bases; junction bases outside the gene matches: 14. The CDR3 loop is CASSYATGQGVLNYGYTF. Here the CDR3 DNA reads TGCGCCAGCAGCTATGCGACGGGACAGGGTGTATTAAACTATGGCTACACCTTC.

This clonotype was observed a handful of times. CDR3: CSVPPTENPYNEQFF. Written as DNA, the CDR3 is TGCAGTGTCCCTCCAACGGAGAATCCCTACAATGAGCAGTTCTTC. The V call is TRBV20-1, the J call TRBJ2-1; no clear D gene. This CDR3 has 15 amino acids. V was clipped by 7 bases and J by 2 bases, with 18 bases between them. The germline CDR1 and CDR2 sequences are DFQATT and SNEGSKA (reference sequence).

Written as DNA, the CDR3 is TGCAGCGTCATGATTGGGGGGCCCGAGCAGTACTTC. As protein: CSVMIGGPEQYF. The chain has TRBV29-1 and TRBJ2-7, with D perhaps given as TRBD1 or TRBD2 (6 bases each). V dropped 6 bases and J dropped 6 bases, with 15 bases sitting between them. CDR1 and CDR2 (germline): SQVTM, ANQGSEA. This CDR3 is 12 amino acids long.

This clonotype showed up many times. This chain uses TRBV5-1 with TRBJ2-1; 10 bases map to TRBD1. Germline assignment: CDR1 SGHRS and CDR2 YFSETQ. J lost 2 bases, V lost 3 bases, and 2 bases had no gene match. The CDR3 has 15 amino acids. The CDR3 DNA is TGCGCCAGCAGCTGGGGACAGGGGACCTACAATGAGCAGTTCTTC. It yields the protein CASSWGQGTYNEQFF.